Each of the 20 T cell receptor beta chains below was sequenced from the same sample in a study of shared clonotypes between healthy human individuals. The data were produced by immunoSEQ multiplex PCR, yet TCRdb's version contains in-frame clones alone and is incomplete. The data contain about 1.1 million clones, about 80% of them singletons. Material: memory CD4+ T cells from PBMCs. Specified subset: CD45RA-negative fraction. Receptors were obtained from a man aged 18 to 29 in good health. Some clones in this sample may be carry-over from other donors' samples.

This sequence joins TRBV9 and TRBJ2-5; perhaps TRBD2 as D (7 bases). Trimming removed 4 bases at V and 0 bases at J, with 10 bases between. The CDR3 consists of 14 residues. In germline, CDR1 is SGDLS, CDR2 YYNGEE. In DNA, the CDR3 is TGTGCCAGCAGCAGGGGGGGAGACCAAGAGACCCAGTACTTC. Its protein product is CASSRGGDQETQYF.

CDR3 nucleotides: TGTGCCACCGGCGGGAGCGGGGATACGCAGTATTTT. It specifies CATGGSGDTQYF. The J gene is TRBJ2-3, the V gene TRBV15; 7 bases are shared with TRBD2. CDR3 length: 12 amino acids. With V trimmed by 8 bases and J by 6 bases, 5 bases remained unmatched. The germline CDR1 and CDR2 sequences are LNHNV and YYDKDF (reference sequence).

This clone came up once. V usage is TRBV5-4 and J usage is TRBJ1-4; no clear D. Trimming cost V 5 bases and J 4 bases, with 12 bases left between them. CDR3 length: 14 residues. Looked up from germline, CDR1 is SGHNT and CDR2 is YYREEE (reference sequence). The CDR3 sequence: CASRTGNNNEKLFF. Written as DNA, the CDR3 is TGTGCCAGCAGGACCGGGAACAATAATGAAAAACTGTTTTTT.

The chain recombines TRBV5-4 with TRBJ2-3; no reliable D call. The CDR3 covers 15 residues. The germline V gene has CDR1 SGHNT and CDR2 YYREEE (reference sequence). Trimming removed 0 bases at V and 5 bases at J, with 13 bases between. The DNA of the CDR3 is TGTGCCAGCAGCTTGGCCTCCCGTGTGTTAGATACGCAGTATTTT. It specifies CASSLASRVLDTQYF. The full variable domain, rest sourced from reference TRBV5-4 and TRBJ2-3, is ETGVTQSPTHLIKTRGQQVTLRCSSQSGHNTVSWYQQALGQGPQFIFQYYREEENGRGNFPPRFSGLQFPNYSSELNVNALELDDSALYLCASSLASRVLDTQYFGPGTRLTVL.

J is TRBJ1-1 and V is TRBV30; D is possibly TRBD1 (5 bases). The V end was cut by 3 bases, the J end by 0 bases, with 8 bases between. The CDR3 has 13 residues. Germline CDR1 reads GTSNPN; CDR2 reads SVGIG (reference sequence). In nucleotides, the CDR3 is TGTGCCTGGAGGGACAACATGAACACTGAAGCTTTCTTT. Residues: CAWRDNMNTEAFF.

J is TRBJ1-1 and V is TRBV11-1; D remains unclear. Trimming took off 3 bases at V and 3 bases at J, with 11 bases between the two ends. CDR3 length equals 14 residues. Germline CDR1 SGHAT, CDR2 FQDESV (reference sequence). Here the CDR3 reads CASSFGPRDTEAFF. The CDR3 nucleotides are TGTGCCAGCAGCTTCGGACCAAGGGACACTGAAGCTTTCTTT. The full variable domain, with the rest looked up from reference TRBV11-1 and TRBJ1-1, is EAEVAQSPRYKITEKSQAVAFWCDPISGHATLYWYRQILGQGPELLVQFQDESVVDDSQLPKDRFSAERLKGVDSTLKIQPAELGDSAMYLCASSFGPRDTEAFFGQGTRLTVV.

The CDR3 DNA reads TGCGCCAGCAGCCCGTTGGGGGGCGGCCTACGGAGGGCTGAGCAGTTCTTC. Protein: CASSPLGGGLRRAEQFF. The V call is TRBV4-1, the J call TRBJ2-1; D may match TRBD1 or TRBD2 (6 bases each). This CDR3 has 17 residues. Germline CDR1 reads MGHRA; CDR2 reads YSYEKL. V dropped 4 bases and J dropped 9 bases, with 25 bases sitting between them.

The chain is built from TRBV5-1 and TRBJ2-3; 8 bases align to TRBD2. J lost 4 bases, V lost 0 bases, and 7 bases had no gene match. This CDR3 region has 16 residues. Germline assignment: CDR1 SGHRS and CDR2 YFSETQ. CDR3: CASSLGAGGWADTQYF. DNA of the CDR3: TGCGCCAGCAGCTTGGGTGCGGGAGGATGGGCAGATACGCAGTATTTT.

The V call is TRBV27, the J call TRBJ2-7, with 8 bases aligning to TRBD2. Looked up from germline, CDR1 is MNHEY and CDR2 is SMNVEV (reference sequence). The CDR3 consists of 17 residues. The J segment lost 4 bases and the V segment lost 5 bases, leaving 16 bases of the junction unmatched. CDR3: CASSPSYLAGRNYEQYF. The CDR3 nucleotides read TGTGCCAGCAGTCCATCCTATTTAGCGGGGAGGAATTACGAGCAGTACTTC.

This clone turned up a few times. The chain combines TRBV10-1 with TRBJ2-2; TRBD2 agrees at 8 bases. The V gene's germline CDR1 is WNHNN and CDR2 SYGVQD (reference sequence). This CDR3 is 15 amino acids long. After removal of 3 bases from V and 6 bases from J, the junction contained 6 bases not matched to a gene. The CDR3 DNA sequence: TGCGCCAGCAGTGATCGGAGCGGGAGACCCGGGGAGCTGTTTTTT. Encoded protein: CASSDRSGRPGELFF.

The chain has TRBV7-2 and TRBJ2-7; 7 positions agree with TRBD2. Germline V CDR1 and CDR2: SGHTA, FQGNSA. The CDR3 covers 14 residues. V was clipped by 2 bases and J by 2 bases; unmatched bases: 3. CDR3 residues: CASSLRAGPYEQYF. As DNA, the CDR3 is TGTGCCAGCAGCTTAAGAGCGGGACCCTACGAGCAGTACTTC.

Here the CDR3 DNA reads TGTGCCAGCAGTTACTTACAGGGTAACCACGAGCAGTACTTC. It codes for CASSYLQGNHEQYF. V usage is TRBV6-6 and J usage is TRBJ2-7; TRBD1 is a possible D gene (6 bases). Between the trimmed V and J ends, which lost 1 base and 5 bases, there was a span of 12 bases. This CDR3 is 14 amino acids long. Looked up from germline, CDR1 is MNHNY and CDR2 is SVGAGI (reference sequence).

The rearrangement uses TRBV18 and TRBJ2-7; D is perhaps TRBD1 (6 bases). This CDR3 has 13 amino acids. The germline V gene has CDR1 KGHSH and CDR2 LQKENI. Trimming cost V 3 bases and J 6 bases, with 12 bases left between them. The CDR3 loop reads CASSPGAYREQYF. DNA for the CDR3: TGTGCCAGCTCACCGGGGGCCTACCGCGAGCAGTACTTC.

CDR3 in amino acids: CASSDAGGNTIYF. In DNA form, the CDR3 reads TGCGCCAGCAGTGATGCCGGGGGAAACACCATATATTTT. V gene TRBV10-1 combines with J gene TRBJ1-3; D unresolved. Germline CDR1 and CDR2: WNHNN and SYGVQD (reference sequence). Deletions cut 3 bases from V and 4 bases from J, with 7 bases between. The CDR3 extends over 13 amino acids.

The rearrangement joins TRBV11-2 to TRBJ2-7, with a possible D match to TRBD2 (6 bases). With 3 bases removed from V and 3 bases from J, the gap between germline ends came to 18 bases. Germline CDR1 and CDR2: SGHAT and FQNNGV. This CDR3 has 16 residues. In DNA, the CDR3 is TGTGCCAGCAGCTTCGGGCGGGACGGCGTTTACTACGAGCAGTACTTC. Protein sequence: CASSFGRDGVYYEQYF.

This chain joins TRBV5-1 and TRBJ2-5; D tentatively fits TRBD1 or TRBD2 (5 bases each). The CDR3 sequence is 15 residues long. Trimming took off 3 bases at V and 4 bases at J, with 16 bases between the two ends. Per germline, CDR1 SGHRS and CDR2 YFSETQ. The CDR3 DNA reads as TGCGCCAGCAGCTCACCGGGGAATGGGGGAGAGACCCAGTACTTC. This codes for CASSSPGNGGETQYF.

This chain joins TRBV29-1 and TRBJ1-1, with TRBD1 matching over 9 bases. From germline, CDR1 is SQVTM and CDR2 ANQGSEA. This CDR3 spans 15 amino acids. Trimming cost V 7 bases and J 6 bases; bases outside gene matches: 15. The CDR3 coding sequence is TGCAGCGCGATCACCTTGGGACAGGGATTATCTGAAGCTTTCTTT. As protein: CSAITLGQGLSEAFF. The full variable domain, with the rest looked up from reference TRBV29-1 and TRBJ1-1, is SAVISQKPSRDICQRGTSLTIQCQVDSQVTMMFWYRQQPGQSLTLIATANQGSEATYESGFVIDKFPISRPNLTFSTLTVSNMSPEDSSIYLCSAITLGQGLSEAFFGQGTRLTVV.

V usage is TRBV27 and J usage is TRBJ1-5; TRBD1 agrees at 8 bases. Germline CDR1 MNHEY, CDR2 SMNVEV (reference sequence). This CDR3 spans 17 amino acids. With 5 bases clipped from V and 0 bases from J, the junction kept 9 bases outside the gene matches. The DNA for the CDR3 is TGTGCCAGCAGTCCTTACAGGGGGTTGGATAGCAATCAGCCCCAGCATTTT. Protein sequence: CASSPYRGLDSNQPQHF.

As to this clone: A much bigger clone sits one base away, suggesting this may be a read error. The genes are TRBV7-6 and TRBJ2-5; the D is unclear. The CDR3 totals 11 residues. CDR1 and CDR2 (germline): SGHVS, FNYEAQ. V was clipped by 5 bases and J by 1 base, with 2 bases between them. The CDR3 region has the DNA TGTGCCAGCAGCATCCAAGAGACCCAGTACTTC. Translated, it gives CASSIQETQYF.

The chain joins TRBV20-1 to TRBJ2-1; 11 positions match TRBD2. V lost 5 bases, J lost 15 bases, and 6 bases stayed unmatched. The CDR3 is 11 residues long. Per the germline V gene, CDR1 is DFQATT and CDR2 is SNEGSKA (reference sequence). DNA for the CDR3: TGCAGTGCTGGCCCGGGACTAGCGGTGTTCTTC. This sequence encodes CSAGPGLAVFF.